These 22 T cell receptor beta chains came from one sample sequenced in a study of cytotoxic CD8 clonotypes in ibrutinib-treated CLL. Profiled with immunoSEQ multiplex PCR; TCRdb holds only in-frame clones, not every one. Of 250,000 to 350,000 clones listed, roughly four fifths are singletons. The specimen was PBMCs, collected at disease progression, from a patient treated with ibrutinib. These receptors all come from a human donor with chronic lymphocytic leukemia.

The V call is TRBV5-5, the J call TRBJ1-4; maybe TRBD1 (6 bases). V was cut by 0 bases and J by 7 bases, with 13 bases left in between. CDR1 and CDR2 from the germline V gene are SGHKS and YYEKEE (reference sequence). This CDR3 comprises 15 residues. The CDR3 reads CASSLVAGVIEKLFF. CDR3 sequence (DNA): TGTGCCAGCAGCTTGGTGGCAGGGGTAATTGAAAAACTGTTTTTT.

This chain connects TRBV7-2 to TRBJ1-3, with a weak D call TRBD1 (6 bases). V lost 1 base and J lost 1, with 20 bases in between. Germline CDR1 reads SGHTA; CDR2 reads FQGNSA. There are 19 residues in the CDR3. CDR3 in amino acids: CASSLVSGGGSRSGNTIYF. CDR3 nucleotides: TGTGCCAGCAGCTTAGTTTCGGGAGGGGGTTCGCGGTCTGGAAACACCATATATTTT.

CDR3 sequence reads: CASSLGGPYEQYF. The CDR3 region has the DNA TGTGCCAGCTCACTCGGAGGGCCCTACGAGCAGTACTTC. The chain carries TRBV18 and TRBJ2-7; D perhaps matches TRBD2 (6 bases). Trimming pared 4 bases from V and 2 bases from J, leaving 9 bases between. This CDR3 is 13 amino acids long. The germline V gene has CDR1 KGHSH and CDR2 LQKENI. Combining the CDR3 with reference TRBV18 and TRBJ2-7 gives the whole variable domain NAGVMQNPRHLVRRRGQEARLRCSPMKGHSHVYWYRQLPEEGLKFMVYLQKENIIDESGMPKERFSAEFPKEGPSILRIQQVVRGDSAAYFCASSLGGPYEQYFGPGTRLTVT.

The chain has TRBV29-1 and TRBJ2-7; 9 bases agree with TRBD1. This CDR3 contains 15 residues. Germline-derived CDR1 and CDR2 are SQVTM and ANQGSEA. V was pared by 1 base and J by 3 bases, with 7 bases of the junction left unmatched. CDR3 DNA sequence: TGCAGCGTTGAAGGGGGGACAGGGAGGTTCTACGAGCAGTACTTC. It translates to CSVEGGTGRFYEQYF.

This clone was seen more than once but under ten times. The identical CDR3 is also encoded by other nucleotide sequences in the sample. The gene calls are TRBV5-1 and TRBJ2-7; D uncertain. The CDR3 spans 14 residues. The V gene lost 0 bases and the J gene lost 1 base, with 8 bases spanning the gap. Germline-derived CDR1 and CDR2 are SGHRS and YFSETQ. The CDR3 DNA follows: TGCGCCAGCAGCTTGGTCCCAGGATCCTACGAGCAGTACTTC. Translation: CASSLVPGSYEQYF.

DNA for the CDR3: TGCGCCAGCAGCTTGGGCGCCCGTTCCTACGAGCAGTACTTC. Residues: CASSLGARSYEQYF. The V call is TRBV5-1, the J call TRBJ2-7, with no clear D. Trimming removed 0 bases at V and 1 base at J, with 8 bases between. The CDR3 loop spans 14 amino acids. Germline V CDR1 and CDR2: SGHRS, YFSETQ.

The gene calls are TRBV4-1 and TRBJ1-4; D ambiguous. V was cut by 6 bases and J by 4 bases, with 9 bases left in between. This CDR3 has 13 residues. The germline V gene has CDR1 MGHRA and CDR2 YSYEKL. This CDR3 reads CASRRAGNEKLFF. For the CDR3, the DNA is TGCGCCAGCAGACGGGCCGGTAATGAAAAACTGTTTTTT.

The gene calls are TRBV14 and TRBJ2-7; D perhaps matches TRBD2 (5 bases). This CDR3 contains 15 residues. The germline CDR1 and CDR2 sequences are SGHDN and FVKESK. Trimming shortened V by 1 base and J by 3 bases, and 13 bases separated the two germline ends. CDR3 nucleotide sequence: TGTGCCAGCAGCCAAGTGGGAACTAGTTACTACGAGCAGTACTTC. This gives the protein CASSQVGTSYYEQYF.

This sequence joins TRBV9 and TRBJ2-2; TRBD2 aligns across 13 bases. CDR3 length: 20 amino acids. The trim removed 0 bases at V and 9 bases at J, leaving 17 bases unmatched. Per germline, CDR1 SGDLS and CDR2 YYNGEE. CDR3 loop: CASSVVPGLAGVQGIRELFF. As DNA, the CDR3 is TGTGCCAGCAGCGTAGTTCCCGGACTAGCGGGAGTGCAGGGAATTAGGGAGCTGTTTTTT. The whole variable domain, filled in from reference TRBV9 and TRBJ2-2, reads DSGVTQTPKHLITATGQRVTLRCSPRSGDLSVYWYQQSLDQGLQFLIQYYNGEERAKGNILERFSAQQFPDLHSELNLSSLELGDSALYFCASSVVPGLAGVQGIRELFFGEGSRLTVL.

The chain couples TRBV29-1 to TRBJ2-3; 10 bases align to TRBD1. Germline V gene data show CDR1 as SQVTM and CDR2 as ANQGSEA. Trimming cost V 5 bases and J 2 bases; bases outside gene matches: 13. This CDR3 contains 17 residues. The chain's CDR3 is CSVYLFRDRGITDTQYF. The CDR3 nucleotides are TGCAGCGTTTACCTTTTCCGGGACAGGGGAATCACAGATACGCAGTATTTT.

The chain carries TRBV28 and TRBJ1-5; D is ambiguous. This CDR3 spans 13 amino acids. V was pared by 5 bases and J by 4 bases, with 9 bases between. Germline-derived CDR1 and CDR2 are MDHEN and SYDVKM. Here the CDR3 DNA reads TGTGCCAGCAGTGCCCATTGGAATCAGCCCCAGCATTTT. Translated, it gives CASSAHWNQPQHF. The variable domain in full, with the rest retrieved from reference TRBV28 and TRBJ1-5, is DVKVTQSSRYLVKRTGEKVFLECVQDMDHENMFWYRQDPGLGLRLIYFSYDVKMKEKGDIPEGYSVSREKKERFSLILESASTNQTSMYLCASSAHWNQPQHFGDGTRLSIL.

CDR3 sequence (DNA): TGTGCCAGCAGCTGGGGGACAGGCGGGAGCTCGTACTTC. Translating it yields CASSWGTGGSSYF. This chain connects TRBV5-6 to TRBJ2-7, with D perhaps matching TRBD1 (8 bases). The length of the CDR3 is 13 residues. V lost 3 bases and J 12 bases, leaving 19 bases between the germline ends. Germline V gene lookup returns CDR1 SGHDT and CDR2 YYEEEE.

This clone has just a few counts. The chain is built from TRBV19 and TRBJ2-2; D is unclear. Trimming took off 6 bases at V and 2 bases at J, with 10 bases between the two ends. The CDR3 sequence is 14 residues long. Germline loops: CDR1 LNHDA, CDR2 SQIVND (reference sequence). CDR3 sequence (DNA): TGTGCCAGTAGCCTGGACGGAAACACCGGGGAGCTGTTTTTT. Its translation: CASSLDGNTGELFF. Full variable domain (outside the CDR3, taken from reference TRBV19 and TRBJ2-2): DGGITQSPKYLFRKEGQNVTLSCEQNLNHDAMYWYRQDPGQGLRLIYYSQIVNDFQKGDIAEGYSVSREKKESFPLTVTSAQKNPTAFYLCASSLDGNTGELFFGEGSRLTVL.

The V gene is TRBV4-3, the J gene TRBJ2-7, with D possibly matching TRBD1 (5 bases). This CDR3 is built from 16 residues. Germline CDR1 LGHNA, CDR2 YSLEER. The V end lost 0 bases, the J end lost 3 bases, and 15 bases lay between the germline ends. The CDR3 DNA follows: TGCGCCAGCAGCCAAGAAGTCGGATTAACAGGCTACGAGCAGTACTTC. It yields the protein CASSQEVGLTGYEQYF.

V is TRBV5-6 and J is TRBJ2-7; a possible D gene is TRBD1 (5 bases). In germline, CDR1 is SGHDT, CDR2 YYEEEE. The V end was cut by 3 bases, the J end by 2 bases, with 9 bases between. The CDR3 is made up of 13 amino acids. CDR3 bases: TGTGCCAGCAGCTGGGGCAGAACCTACGAGCAGTACTTC. Translating it yields CASSWGRTYEQYF.

CDR3 DNA sequence: TGCGCCAGCAGACCCGTACTGGGCAATCAGCCCCAGCATTTT. It encodes CASRPVLGNQPQHF. This sequence joins TRBV5-1 and TRBJ1-5; no clear D gene. The germline V and J ends were trimmed by 5 bases and 2 bases, with 11 bases remaining between them. Looked up from germline, CDR1 is SGHRS and CDR2 is YFSETQ. This CDR3 has 14 residues.

The chain uses TRBV7-2 and TRBJ2-5, with 8 bases that match TRBD2. Germline V lookup: CDR1 SGHTA, CDR2 FQGNSA. The CDR3 consists of 15 residues. Trimming cost V 1 base and J 4 bases; bases outside gene matches: 5. The CDR3 loop is CASSLDGRAGETQYF. CDR3 bases: TGTGCCAGCAGCTTAGACGGGAGGGCCGGAGAGACCCAGTACTTC.

This chain uses TRBV27 with TRBJ2-3; 10 bases match TRBD2. The V gene's germline CDR1 is MNHEY and CDR2 SMNVEV (reference sequence). The CDR3 sequence is 14 residues long. V lost 6 bases, J lost 8 bases, and 8 bases stayed unmatched. CDR3 in DNA: TGTGCCAGCAGCACCGGGACTAGCGTAGGTACGCAGTATTTT. Translation gives CASSTGTSVGTQYF.

The chain uses TRBV5-1 and TRBJ2-5; 9 nucleotides agree with TRBD1. CDR1 SGHRS and CDR2 YFSETQ come from the germline V gene. V was clipped by 7 bases and J by 5 bases; unmatched bases: 15. The CDR3 consists of 16 residues. The CDR3 DNA follows: TGCGCCAGCTTTTTGGGGGACAGGGTAACTTGGGAGACCCAGTACTTC. Translating gives CASFLGDRVTWETQYF.

J is TRBJ2-1 and V is TRBV5-1; 8 nucleotides agree with TRBD1. The CDR3 runs 15 residues. Germline V gene sequence: CDR1 SGHRS, CDR2 YFSETQ. V shed 3 bases and J 6 bases; nucleotides not matched to a gene: 8. The CDR3 loop reads CASSYTGGYVNEQFF. The CDR3, as DNA: TGCGCCAGCAGCTACACAGGGGGTTATGTCAATGAGCAGTTCTTC.

This rearrangement joins TRBV5-4 to TRBJ2-2; D gene unclear. Germline V gene sequence: CDR1 SGHNT, CDR2 YYREEE (reference sequence). The V end lost 3 bases, the J end lost 0 bases, and 12 bases lay between the germline ends. This CDR3 comprises 16 residues. The CDR3 DNA sequence: TGTGCCAGCAGCTCTCGGACGGATTCGAACACCGGGGAGCTGTTTTTT. It translates to CASSSRTDSNTGELFF.

The chain has TRBV2 and TRBJ2-7; TRBD1 might be the D (5 bases). CDR3 length equals 13 residues. Germline loops: CDR1 SNHLY, CDR2 FYNNEI. V lost 6 bases and J 0 bases, leaving 9 bases between the germline ends. The DNA of the CDR3 is TGTGCCAGCAGGACAGTGAGCTCCTACGAGCAGTACTTC. It codes for CASRTVSSYEQYF.